Listed below are T cell receptor beta chains from one sample, sequenced in a study of T cell responses to AZD1222 COVID-19 vaccine. Using immunoSEQ multiplex PCR, the repertoire was profiled, and TCRdb retains in-frame clones only, with some absent. Of some 79,000 clones listed, around 82% are singletons. Source: peripheral blood, taken 28 days after the second AZD1222 dose. Source of these receptors: an adult who received the AZD1222 COVID-19 vaccine. CDR3s include the opening cysteine and the closing phenylalanine or tryptophan. Fields, in order: clone size, CDR3 length, J gene, V gene, D gene, CDR3 protein, CDR3 DNA. The D gene is left open where the match is weak. Only part of the rows carry a size: once, few, many, or a class if the clone is expanded.

clone size: NA; CDR3 length: 15; J gene: TRBJ2-1; V gene: TRBV18; D gene: TRBD2; CDR3 protein: CASSLRQRRGNEQFF; CDR3 DNA: TGTGCCAGCTCACTCCGGCAGCGGCGGGGGAATGAGCAGTTCTTC
clone size: NA; CDR3 length: 13; J gene: TRBJ2-3; V gene: TRBV15; D gene: NA; CDR3 protein: CATSRAGTDTQYF; CDR3 DNA: TGTGCCACCAGCAGGGCGGGAACAGATACGCAGTATTTT
clone size: NA; CDR3 length: 16; J gene: TRBJ2-1; V gene: TRBV4-3; D gene: NA; CDR3 protein: CASSQDHSTTGNEQFF; CDR3 DNA: TGCGCCAGCAGCCAAGATCATTCCACTACCGGCAATGAGCAGTTCTTC
clone size: NA; CDR3 length: 11; J gene: TRBJ2-7; V gene: TRBV3-1/TRBV3-2; D gene: NA; CDR3 protein: CASSEGDEQYF; CDR3 DNA: TGTGCCAGCAGCGAAGGCGACGAGCAGTACTTC
clone size: NA; CDR3 length: 15; J gene: TRBJ1-5; V gene: TRBV7-9; D gene: TRBD1; CDR3 protein: CASSERQGAVQPQHF; CDR3 DNA: TGTGCCAGCAGCGAGAGACAGGGGGCGGTTCAGCCCCAGCATTTT
clone size: NA; CDR3 length: 16; J gene: TRBJ1-4; V gene: TRBV4-3; D gene: NA; CDR3 protein: CASSQEWRGPNEKLFF; CDR3 DNA: TGCGCCAGCAGCCAAGAATGGAGGGGCCCCAATGAAAAACTGTTTTTT
clone size: NA; CDR3 length: 14; J gene: TRBJ2-7; V gene: TRBV5-8; D gene: NA; CDR3 protein: CASSLGGSSYEQYF; CDR3 DNA: TGTGCCAGCAGCTTGGGTGGGAGCTCCTACGAGCAGTACTTC
clone size: many; CDR3 length: 17; J gene: TRBJ1-1; V gene: TRBV6-6; D gene: TRBD1; CDR3 protein: CASSRPSMDRASAEAFF; CDR3 DNA: TGTGCCAGCAGTCGCCCTTCGATGGACAGGGCCAGCGCTGAAGCTTTCTTT
clone size: NA; CDR3 length: 21; J gene: TRBJ2-5; V gene: TRBV9; D gene: NA; CDR3 protein: CASSVVRRHFEGGGCEETQYF; CDR3 DNA: TGTGCCAGCAGCGTAGTCCGTAGACATTTTGAGGGGGGCGGTTGTGAAGAGACCCAGTACTTC
clone size: NA; CDR3 length: 16; J gene: TRBJ1-2; V gene: TRBV18; D gene: NA; CDR3 protein: CASSGRQAKTNYGYTF; CDR3 DNA: TGTGCCAGCTCAGGCCGACAGGCGAAAACTAACTATGGCTACACCTTC
clone size: NA; CDR3 length: 15; J gene: TRBJ2-2; V gene: TRBV7-9; D gene: NA; CDR3 protein: CASSLSAVDTGELFF; CDR3 DNA: TGTGCCAGCAGCTTATCTGCGGTGGACACCGGGGAGCTGTTTTTT
clone size: NA; CDR3 length: 13; J gene: TRBJ1-6; V gene: TRBV19; D gene: NA; CDR3 protein: CASTQYFNSPLHF; CDR3 DNA: TGTGCCAGTACCCAATATTTTAATTCACCCCTCCACTTT
clone size: NA; CDR3 length: 18; J gene: TRBJ1-2; V gene: TRBV28; D gene: NA; CDR3 protein: CASSLSLIDRNPVYGYTF; CDR3 DNA: TGTGCCAGCAGTTTATCTCTAATAGACAGGAACCCCGTCTATGGCTACACCTTC
clone size: NA; CDR3 length: 15; J gene: TRBJ2-1; V gene: TRBV27; D gene: NA; CDR3 protein: CASSLSQGNYNEQFF; CDR3 DNA: TGTGCCAGCAGTTTAAGCCAGGGCAACTACAATGAGCAGTTCTTC
clone size: NA; CDR3 length: 11; J gene: TRBJ2-7; V gene: TRBV21-1; D gene: NA; CDR3 protein: CATRGEGEQYF; CDR3 DNA: TGTGCGACCCGGGGGGAGGGCGAGCAGTACTTC
clone size: NA; CDR3 length: 13; J gene: TRBJ2-7; V gene: TRBV3-1/TRBV3-2; D gene: NA; CDR3 protein: CASSPFLLYEQYF; CDR3 DNA: TGTGCCAGCAGCCCTTTTCTGTTGTACGAGCAGTACTTC
clone size: NA; CDR3 length: 12; J gene: TRBJ2-7; V gene: TRBV28; D gene: NA; CDR3 protein: CASTIPPYEQYF; CDR3 DNA: TGTGCCAGCACTATTCCACCCTACGAGCAGTACTTC
clone size: NA; CDR3 length: 16; J gene: TRBJ2-3; V gene: TRBV7-9; D gene: TRBD1; CDR3 protein: CASSLRGRGSTDTQYF; CDR3 DNA: TGTGCCAGCAGCCTCAGGGGGCGCGGGTCCACAGATACGCAGTATTTT
clone size: NA; CDR3 length: 14; J gene: TRBJ2-7; V gene: TRBV11-3; D gene: NA; CDR3 protein: CASSRIALSYEQYF; CDR3 DNA: TGTGCCAGCAGCAGAATAGCCCTCTCCTACGAGCAGTACTTC
clone size: NA; CDR3 length: 15; J gene: TRBJ1-6; V gene: TRBV7-2; D gene: NA; CDR3 protein: CASSFGPEYNSPLHF; CDR3 DNA: TGTGCCAGCAGCTTCGGGCCGGAGTATAATTCACCCCTCCACTTT
clone size: few; CDR3 length: 15; J gene: TRBJ2-1; V gene: TRBV6-2/TRBV6-3; D gene: NA; CDR3 protein: CASSPGTIANNEQFF; CDR3 DNA: TGTGCCAGCAGTCCCGGGACCATAGCGAACAATGAGCAGTTCTTC
clone size: NA; CDR3 length: 15; J gene: TRBJ2-3; V gene: TRBV6-5; D gene: TRBD2; CDR3 protein: CASSPLAGGPDTQYF; CDR3 DNA: TGTGCCAGCAGCCCACTAGCGGGAGGACCAGATACGCAGTATTTT
clone size: NA; CDR3 length: 14; J gene: TRBJ2-5; V gene: TRBV7-3; D gene: TRBD2; CDR3 protein: CASSNSGSGETQYF; CDR3 DNA: TGTGCCAGCAGCAATAGCGGGAGCGGGGAGACCCAGTACTTC
clone size: once; CDR3 length: 13; J gene: TRBJ1-2; V gene: TRBV18; D gene: NA; CDR3 protein: CASSLRSRVGYTF; CDR3 DNA: TGTGCCAGCTCACTCCGGAGCCGTGTAGGCTACACCTTC
clone size: NA; CDR3 length: 11; J gene: TRBJ2-5; V gene: TRBV3-1/TRBV3-2; D gene: NA; CDR3 protein: CASSQEETQYF; CDR3 DNA: TGTGCCAGCAGCCAAGAGGAGACCCAGTACTTC
clone size: NA; CDR3 length: 19; J gene: TRBJ2-3; V gene: TRBV24-1; D gene: TRBD2; CDR3 protein: CATSDSGTSGGAVTDTQYF; CDR3 DNA: TGTGCCACCAGTGATTCCGGGACTAGCGGGGGGGCTGTTACAGATACGCAGTATTTT
clone size: NA; CDR3 length: 14; J gene: TRBJ1-1; V gene: TRBV11-2; D gene: TRBD1; CDR3 protein: CASSFQGADTEAFF; CDR3 DNA: TGTGCCAGCAGCTTCCAGGGGGCCGACACTGAAGCTTTCTTT
clone size: NA; CDR3 length: 15; J gene: TRBJ2-7; V gene: TRBV6-5; D gene: NA; CDR3 protein: CASSYSSSSSYEQYF; CDR3 DNA: TGTGCCAGCAGTTATTCGAGTTCCAGCTCCTACGAGCAGTACTTC
clone size: NA; CDR3 length: 14; J gene: TRBJ2-3; V gene: TRBV7-3; D gene: NA; CDR3 protein: CASSLSSRTDTQYF; CDR3 DNA: TGTGCCAGCAGCTTATCTAGCCGCACAGATACGCAGTATTTT
clone size: many; CDR3 length: 19; J gene: TRBJ2-3; V gene: TRBV7-9; D gene: TRBD2; CDR3 protein: CASSSPGTLSGDATDTQYF; CDR3 DNA: TGTGCCAGCAGCTCTCCGGGGACACTTAGCGGGGATGCCACAGATACGCAGTATTTT
clone size: NA; CDR3 length: 16; J gene: TRBJ2-7; V gene: TRBV19; D gene: TRBD2; CDR3 protein: CASSRQLAGVYYEQYF; CDR3 DNA: TGTGCCAGTAGTAGACAACTAGCGGGAGTATACTACGAGCAGTACTTC
clone size: once; CDR3 length: 14; J gene: TRBJ1-4; V gene: TRBV28; D gene: NA; CDR3 protein: CASSLTQLNEKLFF; CDR3 DNA: TGTGCCAGCAGTTTAACACAGCTTAATGAAAAACTGTTTTTT
clone size: NA; CDR3 length: 13; J gene: TRBJ1-5; V gene: TRBV6-5; D gene: NA; CDR3 protein: CASMPRADQPQHF; CDR3 DNA: TGTGCCAGCATGCCCAGGGCAGATCAGCCCCAGCATTTT
clone size: NA; CDR3 length: 17; J gene: TRBJ2-1; V gene: TRBV5-8; D gene: TRBD2; CDR3 protein: CASSLVLILAGDHEQFF; CDR3 DNA: TGTGCCAGCAGCTTGGTGCTAATACTAGCGGGGGATCATGAGCAGTTCTTC
clone size: NA; CDR3 length: 13; J gene: TRBJ1-4; V gene: TRBV6-5; D gene: NA; CDR3 protein: CASSLENNEKLFF; CDR3 DNA: TGTGCCAGCAGTCTAGAGAATAATGAAAAACTGTTTTTT
clone size: once; CDR3 length: 12; J gene: TRBJ2-7; V gene: TRBV29-1; D gene: NA; CDR3 protein: CSVEGLSYEQYF; CDR3 DNA: TGCAGCGTTGAGGGTCTAAGCTACGAGCAGTACTTC
clone size: NA; CDR3 length: 13; J gene: TRBJ1-2; V gene: TRBV11-2; D gene: NA; CDR3 protein: CASNSGRSYGYTF; CDR3 DNA: TGTGCCAGCAATAGTGGCAGAAGCTATGGCTACACCTTC
clone size: NA; CDR3 length: 16; J gene: TRBJ2-6; V gene: TRBV7-2; D gene: NA; CDR3 protein: CASSLQGLSGANVLTF; CDR3 DNA: TGTGCCAGCAGCCTCCAGGGGTTGTCAGGGGCCAACGTCCTGACTTTC
clone size: few; CDR3 length: 11; J gene: TRBJ2-7; V gene: TRBV7-9; D gene: NA; CDR3 protein: CASSLDYEQYF; CDR3 DNA: TGTGCCAGCAGCTTAGACTACGAGCAGTACTTC
clone size: NA; CDR3 length: 17; J gene: TRBJ2-3; V gene: TRBV27; D gene: TRBD1; CDR3 protein: CASSPVTGGNRGDTQYF; CDR3 DNA: TGTGCCAGCAGTCCCGTGACAGGGGGCAATAGGGGAGATACGCAGTATTTT
clone size: NA; CDR3 length: 16; J gene: TRBJ1-3; V gene: TRBV7-3; D gene: TRBD1; CDR3 protein: CASSEGQGVSGNTIYF; CDR3 DNA: TGTGCCAGCAGCGAGGGACAGGGGGTCTCTGGAAACACCATATATTTT
clone size: NA; CDR3 length: 12; J gene: TRBJ1-2; V gene: TRBV3-1/TRBV3-2; D gene: NA; CDR3 protein: CASSQAGYGYTF; CDR3 DNA: TGTGCCAGCAGCCAAGCCGGCTATGGCTACACCTTC
clone size: once; CDR3 length: 13; J gene: TRBJ2-1; V gene: TRBV7-2; D gene: NA; CDR3 protein: CASSSGTHNEQFF; CDR3 DNA: TGTGCCAGCAGCTCTGGGACACACAATGAGCAGTTCTTC
clone size: few; CDR3 length: 14; J gene: TRBJ2-5; V gene: TRBV6-2/TRBV6-3; D gene: NA; CDR3 protein: CASSYASALETQYF; CDR3 DNA: TGTGCCAGCAGTTACGCTAGCGCCTTAGAGACCCAGTACTTC
clone size: once; CDR3 length: 15; J gene: TRBJ2-1; V gene: TRBV19; D gene: TRBD1; CDR3 protein: CASSTWDSSYNEQFF; CDR3 DNA: TGTGCCAGTAGTACATGGGACAGCTCCTACAATGAGCAGTTCTTC